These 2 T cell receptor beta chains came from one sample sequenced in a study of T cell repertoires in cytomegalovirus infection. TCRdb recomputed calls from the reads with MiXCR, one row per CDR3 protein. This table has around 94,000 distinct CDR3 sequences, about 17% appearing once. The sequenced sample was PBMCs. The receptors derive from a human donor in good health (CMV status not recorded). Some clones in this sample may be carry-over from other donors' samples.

CDR3 nucleotides: TGTGCCAGCAGCCCGAGGGTGGGGGGCAATAGCAATCAGCCCCAGCATTTT. As protein: CASSPRVGGNSNQPQHF. The chain recombines TRBV5-8 with TRBJ1-5; D may be TRBD1 (6 bases). CDR1 is SGHTS, CDR2 YDEGEE, per germline. The CDR3 length is 17 residues. Trimming removed 4 bases at V and 0 bases at J, with 17 bases between.

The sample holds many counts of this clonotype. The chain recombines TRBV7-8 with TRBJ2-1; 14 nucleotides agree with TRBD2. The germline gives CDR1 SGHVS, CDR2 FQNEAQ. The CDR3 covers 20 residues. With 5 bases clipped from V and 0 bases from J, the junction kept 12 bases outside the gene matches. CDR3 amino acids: CASSAGLAGALRRSYNEQFF. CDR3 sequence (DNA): TGTGCCAGCAGCGCGGGACTAGCGGGGGCACTAAGACGCTCCTACAATGAGCAGTTCTTC. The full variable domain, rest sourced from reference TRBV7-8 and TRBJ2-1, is GAGVSQSPRYKVAKRGQDVALRCDPISGHVSLFWYQQALGQGPEFLTYFQNEAQLDKSGLPSDRFFAERPEGSVSTLKIQRTQQEDSAVYLCASSAGLAGALRRSYNEQFFGPGTRLTVL.